This entry lists 8 T cell receptor beta chains sequenced from one sample in a study of blood T cells in healthy people across ages. PCR was performed a second time for roughly 7 to 12 cycles using a sample-barcoded 5' primer and a J-beta primer mix. TCRdb re-analysed the 5' RACE reads in MiXCR, keeping a single row per CDR3 protein. The sample has about 1.1 million distinct CDR3 sequences, more than 30% seen once. Sequencing was performed on blood. Receptor source: a man in his late teens or twenties in good health.

The genes are TRBV6-1 and TRBJ2-2; 13 positions agree with TRBD2. Germline CDR1 reads MNHNS; CDR2 reads SASEGT. The CDR3 runs 16 residues. The V and J ends lost 6 bases and 7 bases, in that order; junction bases with no gene match: 8. The CDR3 nucleotides are TGTGCCAGCAGGTTGACTAGCGGGGGGCAGATCGGGGAGCTGTTTTTT. This codes for CASRLTSGGQIGELFF.

V usage is TRBV20-1 and J usage is TRBJ2-3; D might be TRBD1 or TRBD2, each matching 5 bases. The CDR3 extends over 16 amino acids. V lost 7 bases and J 4 bases, leaving 24 bases between the germline ends. Germline V gene data show CDR1 as DFQATT and CDR2 as SNEGSKA (reference sequence). The chain's CDR3 is CSVTPLPRDPSDTQYF. CDR3 in DNA: TGCAGTGTCACACCCCTTCCTAGGGACCCCTCAGATACGCAGTATTTT.

This clonotype was picked up many times. The V and J genes are TRBV12-3 or TRBV12-4 and TRBJ2-7; D unresolved. The CDR3 spans 11 residues. V lost 6 bases and J lost 4, with 7 bases in between. The CDR3 spells CASSIDYEQYF. The CDR3 bases are TGTGCCAGCAGCATCGATTACGAGCAGTACTTC.

This clonotype was recorded once. The gene calls are TRBV4-3 and TRBJ2-3; TRBD2 might be the D (5 bases). V was cut by 4 bases and J by 3 bases, with 17 bases left in between. CDR1 and CDR2 (germline): LGHNA, YSLEER. CDR3 size: 16 residues. The DNA for the CDR3 is TGCGCCAGCAGCCGAGGAGCGGAGCATATGACAGATACGCAGTATTTT. Its protein is CASSRGAEHMTDTQYF.

This clonotype was observed a few times. The rearrangement joins TRBV20-1 to TRBJ2-5; no clear D. Germline-derived CDR1 and CDR2 are DFQATT and SNEGSKA (reference sequence). Trimming stripped 4 bases from V and 1 base from J, with 4 bases between. This CDR3 has 11 residues. The CDR3: CSATVQETQYF. The CDR3 bases are TGCAGTGCTACGGTCCAAGAGACCCAGTACTTC.

The rearrangement joins TRBV7-9 to TRBJ1-1; 10 nucleotides agree with TRBD1. CDR3 length equals 13 residues. V gave up 6 bases and J gave up 7 bases; unmatched junction bases: 5. Germline CDR1 is SEHNR and CDR2 is FQNEAQ (reference sequence). The CDR3 sequence is CASRPGQGVEAFF. In DNA, the CDR3 is TGTGCCAGCAGACCAGGACAGGGGGTTGAAGCTTTCTTT.

This clonotype appeared a few times. J is TRBJ2-5 and V is TRBV5-1, with TRBD1 identical over 7 bases. V dropped 2 bases and J dropped 4; count of bases not matched to a gene: 8. Germline CDR1 is SGHRS and CDR2 is YFSETQ. The CDR3 loop spans 15 amino acids. The CDR3 nucleotides read TGCGCCAGCAGCTTTCTTACAGGGGCGGGAGAGACCCAGTACTTC. Translated: CASSFLTGAGETQYF.

This clonotype was detected only a few times. V usage is TRBV5-1 and J usage is TRBJ1-1; TRBD1 is a possible D gene (5 bases). The CDR3 is made up of 16 amino acids. V lost 6 bases and J lost 1, with 19 bases in between. Germline loops: CDR1 SGHRS, CDR2 YFSETQ. The CDR3 is CASTPLGAVTNTEAFF. The DNA for the CDR3 is TGCGCCAGCACCCCCCTAGGGGCCGTTACGAACACTGAAGCTTTCTTT.